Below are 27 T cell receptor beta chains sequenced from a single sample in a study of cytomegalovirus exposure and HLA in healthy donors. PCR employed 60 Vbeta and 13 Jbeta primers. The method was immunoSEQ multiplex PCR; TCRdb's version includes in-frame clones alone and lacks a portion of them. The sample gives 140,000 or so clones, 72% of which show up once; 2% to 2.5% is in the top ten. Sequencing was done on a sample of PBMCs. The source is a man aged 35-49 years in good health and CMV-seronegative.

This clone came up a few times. CDR3 bases: TGTGCCAGCAGCCCTACAAACGGAGGGACTGAAGCTTTCTTT. It yields the protein CASSPTNGGTEAFF. The J gene is TRBJ1-1, the V gene TRBV7-9; D gene unclear. CDR3 size: 14 residues. Germline CDR1 and CDR2: SEHNR and FQNEAQ (reference sequence). V lost 5 bases, J lost 5 bases, and 15 bases lay in between.

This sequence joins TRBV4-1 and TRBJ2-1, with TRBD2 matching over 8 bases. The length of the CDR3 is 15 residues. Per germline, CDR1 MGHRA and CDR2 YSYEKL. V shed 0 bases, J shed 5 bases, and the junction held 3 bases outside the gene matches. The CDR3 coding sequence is TGCGCCAGCAGCCAAGATGGTAGCGGGAACAATGAGCAGTTCTTC. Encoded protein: CASSQDGSGNNEQFF.

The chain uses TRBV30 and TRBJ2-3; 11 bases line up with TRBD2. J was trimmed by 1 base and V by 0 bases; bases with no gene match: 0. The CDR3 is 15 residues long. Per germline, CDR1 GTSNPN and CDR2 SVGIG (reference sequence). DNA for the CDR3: TGTGCCTGGAGTGTACTAGCGGGAGGCACAGATACGCAGTATTTT. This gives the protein CAWSVLAGGTDTQYF.

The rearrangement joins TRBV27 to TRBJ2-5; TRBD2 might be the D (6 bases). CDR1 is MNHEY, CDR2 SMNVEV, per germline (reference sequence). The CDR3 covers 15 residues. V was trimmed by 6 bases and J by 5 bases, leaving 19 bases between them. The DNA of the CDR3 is TGTGCCAGCAGAGAACTCGGGACTCCCCCGGAGACCCAGTACTTC. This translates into CASRELGTPPETQYF.

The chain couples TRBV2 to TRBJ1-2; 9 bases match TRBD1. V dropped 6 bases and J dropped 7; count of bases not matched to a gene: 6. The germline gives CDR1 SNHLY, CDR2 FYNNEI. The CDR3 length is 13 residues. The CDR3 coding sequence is TGTGCCAGCAGGGGGGACAGGGTAGGTGGCTACACCTTC. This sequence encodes CASRGDRVGGYTF.

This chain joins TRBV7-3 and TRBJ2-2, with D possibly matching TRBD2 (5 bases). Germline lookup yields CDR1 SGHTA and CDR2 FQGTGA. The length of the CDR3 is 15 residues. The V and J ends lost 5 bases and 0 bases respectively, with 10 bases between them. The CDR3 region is CASSPSRANTGELFF. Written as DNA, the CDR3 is TGTGCCAGCAGCCCGTCGCGGGCGAACACCGGGGAGCTGTTTTTT.

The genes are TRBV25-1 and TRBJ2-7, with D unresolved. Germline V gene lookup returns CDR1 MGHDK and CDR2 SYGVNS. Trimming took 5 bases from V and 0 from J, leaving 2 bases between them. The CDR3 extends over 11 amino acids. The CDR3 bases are TGTGCCAGCAGTCTCTCCTACGAGCAGTACTTC. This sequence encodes CASSLSYEQYF.

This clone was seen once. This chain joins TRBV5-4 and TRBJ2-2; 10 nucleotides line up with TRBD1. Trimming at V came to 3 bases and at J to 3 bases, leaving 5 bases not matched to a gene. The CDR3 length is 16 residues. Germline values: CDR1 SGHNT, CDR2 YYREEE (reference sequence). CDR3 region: CASSSTDRGHTGELFF. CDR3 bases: TGTGCCAGCAGCTCAACAGACAGGGGGCACACCGGGGAGCTGTTTTTT.

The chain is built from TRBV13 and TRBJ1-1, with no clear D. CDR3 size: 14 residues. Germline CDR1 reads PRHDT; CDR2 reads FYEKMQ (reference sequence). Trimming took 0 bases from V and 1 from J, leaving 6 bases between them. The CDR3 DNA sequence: TGTGCCAGCAGCTTAGGACAGACGAACACTGAAGCTTTCTTT. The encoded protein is CASSLGQTNTEAFF.

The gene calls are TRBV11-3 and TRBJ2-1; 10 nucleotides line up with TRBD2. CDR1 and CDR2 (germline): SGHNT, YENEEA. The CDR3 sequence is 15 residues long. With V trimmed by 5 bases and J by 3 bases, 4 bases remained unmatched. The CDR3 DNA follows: TGTGCCAGCAGCCCAAGGACTAGCGGCTACAATGAGCAGTTCTTC. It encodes CASSPRTSGYNEQFF.

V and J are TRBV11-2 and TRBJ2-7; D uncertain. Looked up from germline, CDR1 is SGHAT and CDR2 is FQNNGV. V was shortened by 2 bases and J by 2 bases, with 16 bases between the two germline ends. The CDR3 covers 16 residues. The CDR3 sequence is CASSLQVGRSAYEQYF. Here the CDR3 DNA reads TGTGCCAGCAGCTTACAGGTGGGCAGATCCGCCTACGAGCAGTACTTC.

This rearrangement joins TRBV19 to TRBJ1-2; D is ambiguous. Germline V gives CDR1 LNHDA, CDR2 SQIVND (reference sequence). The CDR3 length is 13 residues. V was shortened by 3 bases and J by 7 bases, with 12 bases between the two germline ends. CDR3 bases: TGTGCCAGTAGTATTAACCCCGAGGCTGGCTACACCTTC. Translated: CASSINPEAGYTF.

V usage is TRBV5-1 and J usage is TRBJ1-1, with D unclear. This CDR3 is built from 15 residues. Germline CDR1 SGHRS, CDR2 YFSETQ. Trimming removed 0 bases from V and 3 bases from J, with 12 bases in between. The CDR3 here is CASSLAGRAHTEAFF. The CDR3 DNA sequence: TGCGCCAGCAGCTTGGCGGGGAGGGCGCACACTGAAGCTTTCTTT.

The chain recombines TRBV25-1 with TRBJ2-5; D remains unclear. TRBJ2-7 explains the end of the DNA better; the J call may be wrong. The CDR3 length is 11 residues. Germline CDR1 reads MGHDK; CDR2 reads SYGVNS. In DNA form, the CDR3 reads TGTGCCAGCAGAAACAGCTACGAGCAGTACTTC. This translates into CASRNSYEQYF.

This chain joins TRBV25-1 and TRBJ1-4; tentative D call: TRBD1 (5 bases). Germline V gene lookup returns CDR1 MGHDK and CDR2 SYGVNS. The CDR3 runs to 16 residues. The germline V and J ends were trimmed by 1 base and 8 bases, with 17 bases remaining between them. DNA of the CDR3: TGTGCCAGCAGTGAATCGTCCGGGGGAGGGCGCGAAAAACTGTTTTTT. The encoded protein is CASSESSGGGREKLFF.

CDR3 sequence: CASSPMVGQGGREQYF. CDR3 nucleotides: TGCGCCAGCAGCCCGATGGTGGGGCAGGGAGGCCGCGAGCAGTACTTC. The chain recombines TRBV5-1 with TRBJ2-7; D may be TRBD2 (6 bases). Trimming left V 4 bases short and J 6 bases short, with 23 bases between. The V gene's germline CDR1 is SGHRS and CDR2 YFSETQ. CDR3 length equals 16 residues.

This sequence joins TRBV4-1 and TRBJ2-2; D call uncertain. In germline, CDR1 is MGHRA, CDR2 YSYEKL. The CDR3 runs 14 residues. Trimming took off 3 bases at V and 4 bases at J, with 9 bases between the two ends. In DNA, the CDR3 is TGCGCCAGCAGCCACCCCGGTCGCACCGGGGAGCTGTTTTTT. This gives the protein CASSHPGRTGELFF.

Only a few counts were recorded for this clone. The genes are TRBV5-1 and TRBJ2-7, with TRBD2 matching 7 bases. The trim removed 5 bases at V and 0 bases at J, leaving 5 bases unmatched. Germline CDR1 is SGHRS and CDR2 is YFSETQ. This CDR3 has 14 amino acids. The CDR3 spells CASSGGGSSYEQYF. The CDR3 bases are TGCGCCAGCAGTGGGGGGGGTAGCTCCTACGAGCAGTACTTC. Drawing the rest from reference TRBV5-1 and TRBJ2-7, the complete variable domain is KAGVTQTPRYLIKTRGQQVTLSCSPISGHRSVSWYQQTPGQGLQFLFEYFSETQRNKGNFPGRFSGRQFSNSRSEMNVSTLELGDSALYLCASSGGGSSYEQYFGPGTRLTVT.

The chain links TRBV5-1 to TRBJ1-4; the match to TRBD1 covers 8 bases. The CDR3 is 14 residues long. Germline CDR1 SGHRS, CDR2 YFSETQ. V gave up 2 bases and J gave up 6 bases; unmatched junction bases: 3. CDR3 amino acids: CASSLQGGDEKLFF. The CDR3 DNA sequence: TGCGCCAGCAGCTTACAGGGGGGAGATGAAAAACTGTTTTTT.

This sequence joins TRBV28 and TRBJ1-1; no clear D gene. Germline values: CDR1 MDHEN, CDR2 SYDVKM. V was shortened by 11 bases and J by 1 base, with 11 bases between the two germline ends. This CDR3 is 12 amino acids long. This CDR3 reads CAYGEPNTEAFF. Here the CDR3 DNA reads TGTGCCTACGGAGAACCGAACACTGAAGCTTTCTTT.

The CDR3 DNA reads TGTGCCAGCAGCCAAGATCACAGCGGGGGGAAAGAGACCCAGTACTTC. Amino acids: CASSQDHSGGKETQYF. The chain has TRBV4-2 and TRBJ2-5; 9 bases line up with TRBD2. CDR1 is LGHNA, CDR2 YNFKEQ, per germline. The length of the CDR3 is 16 residues. The J segment lost 3 bases and the V segment lost 0 bases, leaving 5 bases of the junction unmatched.

The CDR3 spells CATDSGGDTQYF. CDR3 nucleotides: TGTGCCACCGACTCTGGGGGGGATACGCAGTATTTT. This chain joins TRBV19 and TRBJ2-3; a weak D match, TRBD2 (6 bases). CDR1 LNHDA and CDR2 SQIVND come from the germline V gene (reference sequence). The CDR3 is made up of 12 amino acids. V was trimmed by 10 bases and J by 6 bases, leaving 14 bases between them.

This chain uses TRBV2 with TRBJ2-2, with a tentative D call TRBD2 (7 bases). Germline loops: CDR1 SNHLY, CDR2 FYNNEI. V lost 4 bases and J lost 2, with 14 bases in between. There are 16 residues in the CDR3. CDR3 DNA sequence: TGTGCCAGCAGTGTCCTGGGGGGGGGCAACACCGGGGAGCTGTTTTTT. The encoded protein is CASSVLGGGNTGELFF.

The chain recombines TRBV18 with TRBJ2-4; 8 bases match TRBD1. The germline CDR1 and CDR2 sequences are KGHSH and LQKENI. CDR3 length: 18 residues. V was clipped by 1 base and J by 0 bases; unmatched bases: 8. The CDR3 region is CASSPLSGGYLAKNIQYF. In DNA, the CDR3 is TGTGCCAGCTCACCACTGTCAGGGGGCTACTTAGCCAAAAACATTCAGTACTTC.

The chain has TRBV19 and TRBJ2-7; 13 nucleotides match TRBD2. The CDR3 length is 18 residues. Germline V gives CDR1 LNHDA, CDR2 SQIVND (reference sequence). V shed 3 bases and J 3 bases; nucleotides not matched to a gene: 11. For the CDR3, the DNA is TGTGCCAGTAGTATCTCCCCCTTGACTAGCGGGAGGATCTACGAGCAGTACTTC. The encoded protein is CASSISPLTSGRIYEQYF.

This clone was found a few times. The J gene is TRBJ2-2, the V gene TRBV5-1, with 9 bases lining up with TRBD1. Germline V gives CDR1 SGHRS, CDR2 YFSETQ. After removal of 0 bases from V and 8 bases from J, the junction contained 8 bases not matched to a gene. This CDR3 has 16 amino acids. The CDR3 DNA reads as TGCGCCAGCAGCTTGGAGGACAGGGGAGTATCGGGGGAGCTGTTTTTT. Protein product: CASSLEDRGVSGELFF.

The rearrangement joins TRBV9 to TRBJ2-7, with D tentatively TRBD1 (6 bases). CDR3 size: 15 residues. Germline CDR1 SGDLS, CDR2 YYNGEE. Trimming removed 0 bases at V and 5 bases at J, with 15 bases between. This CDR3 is CASSVAMTGSHEQYF. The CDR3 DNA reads TGTGCCAGCAGCGTAGCGATGACAGGCAGCCACGAGCAGTACTTC.